The 6 T cell receptor beta chains given below trace back to one sample, sequenced in a study of Graves' ophthalmopathy and Graves' hyperthyroidism. Beta-chain TCR CDR3 regions were amplified from RNA transcripts. The first-round RT-PCR employed HTBI primers together with the Qiagen OneStep RT-PCR kit. A multiplex PCR was then performed as the second round. TCRdb fed the multiplex PCR reads into MiXCR, producing one record per CDR3 protein. This sample has some 370,000 distinct CDR3 sequences, with about a sixth found just once. Sequenced material: peripheral blood. Source of these receptors: an adult woman with stable Graves' hyperthyroidism.

This clonotype was seen repeatedly, ten times or more. The rearrangement links TRBV28 to TRBJ2-7; tentative D call: TRBD1 (6 bases). Trimming pared 7 bases from V and 2 bases from J, leaving 15 bases between. In germline, CDR1 is MDHEN, CDR2 SYDVKM. CDR3 length equals 14 residues. As DNA, the CDR3 is TGTGCCAGCATGTTCGGGACAAGGACCTACGAGCAGTACTTC. Translated, it gives CASMFGTRTYEQYF.

This clonotype was detected only a few times. The chain links TRBV5-1 to TRBJ2-4, with 9 bases fitting TRBD1. The junction had 9 bases not matched to a gene; V was cut back by 4 bases and J by 1 base. The CDR3 loop spans 17 amino acids. Looked up from germline, CDR1 is SGHRS and CDR2 is YFSETQ. CDR3 DNA: TGCGCCAGCAGCGTAACGTACAGGGGGCCGGCCAAAAACATTCAGTACTTC. It translates to CASSVTYRGPAKNIQYF.

The chain combines TRBV29-1 with TRBJ2-2, with no clear D. CDR1 is SQVTM, CDR2 ANQGSEA, per germline. The CDR3 length is 12 residues. Trimming left V 4 bases short and J 5 bases short, with 8 bases between. CDR3: CSVVKETGELFF. The CDR3 region has the DNA TGCAGCGTTGTAAAGGAGACCGGGGAGCTGTTTTTT.

This clonotype was counted many times. J is TRBJ2-1 and V is TRBV11-2; D might be TRBD1 (7 bases). Trimming took off 3 bases at V and 2 bases at J, with 17 bases between the two ends. Germline loops: CDR1 SGHAT, CDR2 FQNNGV. This CDR3 has 17 residues. CDR3 nucleotides: TGTGCCAGCAGCTTGCACGGGACAGCGGGTCCCTACAATGAGCAGTTCTTC. This codes for CASSLHGTAGPYNEQFF.

This clonotype occurred many times. The V and J genes are TRBV27 and TRBJ1-1; D is perhaps TRBD1 (6 bases). CDR1 MNHEY and CDR2 SMNVEV come from the germline V gene (reference sequence). This CDR3 comprises 18 residues. The ends were cut back, 6 bases at V and 1 base at J, with 24 bases in the middle. In nucleotides, the CDR3 is TGTGCCAGCAGAGCCCTATACACAGGGAAAGTGACGAACACTGAAGCTTTCTTT. This codes for CASRALYTGKVTNTEAFF.

This clonotype was seen ten or more times. The chain is built from TRBV12-3 or TRBV12-4 and TRBJ2-7; 9 bases agree with TRBD1. V dropped 2 bases and J dropped 3; count of bases not matched to a gene: 5. This CDR3 spans 15 amino acids. The CDR3 loop is CASSLRTGENYEQYF. DNA for the CDR3: TGTGCCAGCAGTTTAAGGACAGGGGAAAACTACGAGCAGTACTTC.